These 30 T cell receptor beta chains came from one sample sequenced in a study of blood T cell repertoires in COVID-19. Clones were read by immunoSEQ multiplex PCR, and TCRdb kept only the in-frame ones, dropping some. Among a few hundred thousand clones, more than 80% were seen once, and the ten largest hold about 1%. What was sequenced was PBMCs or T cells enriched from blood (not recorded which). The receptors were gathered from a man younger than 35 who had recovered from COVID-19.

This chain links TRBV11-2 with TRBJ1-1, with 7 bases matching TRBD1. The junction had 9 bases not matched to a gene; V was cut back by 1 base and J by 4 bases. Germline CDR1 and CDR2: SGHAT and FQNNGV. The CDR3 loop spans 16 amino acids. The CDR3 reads CASSLARQGGGTEAFF. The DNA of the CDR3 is TGTGCCAGCAGCTTAGCCCGACAGGGTGGAGGCACTGAAGCTTTCTTT.

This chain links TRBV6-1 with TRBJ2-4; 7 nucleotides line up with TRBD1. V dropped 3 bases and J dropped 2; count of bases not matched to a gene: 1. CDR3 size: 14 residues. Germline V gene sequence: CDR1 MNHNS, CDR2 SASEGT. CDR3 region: CASSETGSKNIQYF. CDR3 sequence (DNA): TGTGCCAGCAGTGAGACAGGGTCCAAAAACATTCAGTACTTC.

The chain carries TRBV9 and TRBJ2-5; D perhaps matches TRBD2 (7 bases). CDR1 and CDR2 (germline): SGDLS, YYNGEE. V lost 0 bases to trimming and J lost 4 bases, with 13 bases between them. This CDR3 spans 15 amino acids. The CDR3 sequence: CASSVEAGAGETQYF. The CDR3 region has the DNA TGTGCCAGCAGCGTAGAGGCGGGGGCAGGAGAGACCCAGTACTTC.

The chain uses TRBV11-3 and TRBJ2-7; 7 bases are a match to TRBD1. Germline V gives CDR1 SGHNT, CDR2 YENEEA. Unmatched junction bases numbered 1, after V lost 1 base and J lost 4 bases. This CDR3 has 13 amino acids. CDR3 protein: CASSLAQGYEQYF. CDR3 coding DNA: TGTGCCAGCAGCTTAGCACAGGGGTACGAGCAGTACTTC. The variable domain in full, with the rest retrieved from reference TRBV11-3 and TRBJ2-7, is EAGVVQSPRYKIIEKKQPVAFWCNPISGHNTLYWYLQNLGQGPELLIRYENEEAVDDSQLPKDRFSAERLKGVDSTLKIQPAELGDSAVYLCASSLAQGYEQYFGPGTRLTVT.

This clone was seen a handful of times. The CDR3 loop is CASTRGVSIYEQYF. The CDR3 nucleotides read TGTGCCAGCACAAGGGGTGTGAGCATCTACGAGCAGTACTTC. The chain recombines TRBV28 with TRBJ2-7; weak D call: TRBD1 (5 bases). Trimming pared 7 bases from V and 3 bases from J, leaving 16 bases between. The germline CDR1 and CDR2 sequences are MDHEN and SYDVKM. This CDR3 comprises 14 residues.

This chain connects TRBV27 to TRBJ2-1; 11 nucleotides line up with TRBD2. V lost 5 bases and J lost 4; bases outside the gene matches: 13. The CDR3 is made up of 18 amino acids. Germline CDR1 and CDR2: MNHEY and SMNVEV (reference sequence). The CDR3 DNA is TGTGCCAGCAGTAAAAGACCCCCGGGACTAGCGGAGTACAATGAGCAGTTCTTC. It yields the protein CASSKRPPGLAEYNEQFF.

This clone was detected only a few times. The CDR3 region is CASSIHRDINTGELFF. CDR3 bases: TGTGCCAGTAGTATACACCGGGACATAAACACCGGGGAGCTGTTTTTT. The chain employs TRBV19 and TRBJ2-2, with a tentative D call TRBD1 (6 bases). V gave up 2 bases and J gave up 2 bases, with 12 bases separating them. Germline V gene lookup returns CDR1 LNHDA and CDR2 SQIVND (reference sequence). This CDR3 has 16 residues. Drawing the rest from reference TRBV19 and TRBJ2-2, the complete variable domain is DGGITQSPKYLFRKEGQNVTLSCEQNLNHDAMYWYRQDPGQGLRLIYYSQIVNDFQKGDIAEGYSVSREKKESFPLTVTSAQKNPTAFYLCASSIHRDINTGELFFGEGSRLTVL.

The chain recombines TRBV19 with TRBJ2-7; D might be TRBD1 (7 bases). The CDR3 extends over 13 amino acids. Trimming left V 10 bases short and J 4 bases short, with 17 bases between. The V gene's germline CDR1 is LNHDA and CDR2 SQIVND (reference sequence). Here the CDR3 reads CATQGGSYYEQYF. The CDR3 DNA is TGTGCCACTCAGGGGGGATCGTATTACGAGCAGTACTTC.

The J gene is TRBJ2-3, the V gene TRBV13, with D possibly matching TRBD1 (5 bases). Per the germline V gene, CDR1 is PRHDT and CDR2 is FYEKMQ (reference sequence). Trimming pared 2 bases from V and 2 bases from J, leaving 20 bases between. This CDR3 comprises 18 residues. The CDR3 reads CASSLTVSRTSYTDTQYF. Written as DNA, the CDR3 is TGTGCCAGCAGCTTAACGGTGTCGAGGACATCCTACACAGATACGCAGTATTTT.

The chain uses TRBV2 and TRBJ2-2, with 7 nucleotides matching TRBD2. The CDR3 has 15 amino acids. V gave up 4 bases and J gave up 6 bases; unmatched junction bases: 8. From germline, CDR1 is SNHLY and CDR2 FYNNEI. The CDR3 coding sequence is TGTGCCAGCAGTGGAGCAGCGGGACCTTCCGGGGAGCTGTTTTTT. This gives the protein CASSGAAGPSGELFF. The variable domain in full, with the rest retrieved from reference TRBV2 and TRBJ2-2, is EPEVTQTPSHQVTQMGQEVILRCVPISNHLYFYWYRQILGQKVEFLVSFYNNEISEKSEIFDDQFSVERPDGSNFTLKIRSTKLEDSAMYFCASSGAAGPSGELFFGEGSRLTVL.

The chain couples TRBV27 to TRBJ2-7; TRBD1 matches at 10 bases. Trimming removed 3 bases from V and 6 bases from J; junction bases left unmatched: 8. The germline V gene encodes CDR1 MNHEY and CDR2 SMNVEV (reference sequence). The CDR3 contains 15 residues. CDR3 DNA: TGTGCCAGCAGTTTTAGAAGGACAGGGGGTTCCGAGCAGTACTTC. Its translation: CASSFRRTGGSEQYF.

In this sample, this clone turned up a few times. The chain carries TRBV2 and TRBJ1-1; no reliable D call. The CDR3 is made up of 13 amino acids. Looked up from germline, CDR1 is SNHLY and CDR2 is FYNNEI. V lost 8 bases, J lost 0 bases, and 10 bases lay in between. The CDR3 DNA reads TGTGCCAGCCAAGAACAGATGAACACTGAAGCTTTCTTT. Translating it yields CASQEQMNTEAFF.

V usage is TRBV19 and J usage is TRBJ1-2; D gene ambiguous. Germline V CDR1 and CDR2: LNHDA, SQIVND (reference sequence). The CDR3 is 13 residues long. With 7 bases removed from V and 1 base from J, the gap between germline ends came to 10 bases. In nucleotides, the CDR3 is TGTGCCAGTATGAACACGGGTAACTATGGCTACACCTTC. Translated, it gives CASMNTGNYGYTF.

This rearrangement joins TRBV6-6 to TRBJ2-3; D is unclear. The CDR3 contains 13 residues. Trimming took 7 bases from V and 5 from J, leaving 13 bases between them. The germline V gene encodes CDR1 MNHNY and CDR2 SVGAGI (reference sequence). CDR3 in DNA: TGTGCCAGCAAACGGGTACCACAAGATACGCAGTATTTT. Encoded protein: CASKRVPQDTQYF.

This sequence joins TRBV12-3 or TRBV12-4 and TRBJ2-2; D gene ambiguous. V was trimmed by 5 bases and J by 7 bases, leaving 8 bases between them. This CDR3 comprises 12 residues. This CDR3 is CASSRSGGELFF. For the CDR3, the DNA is TGTGCCAGCAGTCGTTCCGGCGGGGAGCTGTTTTTT.

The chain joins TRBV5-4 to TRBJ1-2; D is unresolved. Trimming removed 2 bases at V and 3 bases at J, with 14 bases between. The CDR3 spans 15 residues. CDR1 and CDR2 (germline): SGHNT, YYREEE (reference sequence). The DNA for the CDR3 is TGTGCCAGCAGCTTTTTTATTGCGCAGGACTATGGCTACACCTTC. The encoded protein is CASSFFIAQDYGYTF.

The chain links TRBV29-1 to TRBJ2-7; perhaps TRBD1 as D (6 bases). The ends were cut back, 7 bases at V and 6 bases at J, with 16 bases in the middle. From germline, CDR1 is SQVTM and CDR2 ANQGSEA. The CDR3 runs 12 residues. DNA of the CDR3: TGCAGCGGGAGAACAGGGCCCGGCGAGCAGTACTTC. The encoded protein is CSGRTGPGEQYF.

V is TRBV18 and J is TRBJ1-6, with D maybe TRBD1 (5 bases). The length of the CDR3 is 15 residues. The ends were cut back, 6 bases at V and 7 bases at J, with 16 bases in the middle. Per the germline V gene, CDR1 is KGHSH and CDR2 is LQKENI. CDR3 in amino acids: CASSLRDGENSPLHF. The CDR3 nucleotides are TGTGCCAGCTCGCTGCGGGACGGCGAAAATTCACCCCTCCACTTT. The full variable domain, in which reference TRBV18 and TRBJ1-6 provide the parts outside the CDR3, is NAGVMQNPRHLVRRRGQEARLRCSPMKGHSHVYWYRQLPEEGLKFMVYLQKENIIDESGMPKERFSAEFPKEGPSILRIQQVVRGDSAAYFCASSLRDGENSPLHFGNGTRLTVT.

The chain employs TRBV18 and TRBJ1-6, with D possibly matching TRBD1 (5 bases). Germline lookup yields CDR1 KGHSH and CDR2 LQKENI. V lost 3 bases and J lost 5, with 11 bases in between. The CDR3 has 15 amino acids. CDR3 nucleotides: TGTGCCAGCTCACCCGGCAGGGCCGATAATTCACCCCTCCACTTT. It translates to CASSPGRADNSPLHF.

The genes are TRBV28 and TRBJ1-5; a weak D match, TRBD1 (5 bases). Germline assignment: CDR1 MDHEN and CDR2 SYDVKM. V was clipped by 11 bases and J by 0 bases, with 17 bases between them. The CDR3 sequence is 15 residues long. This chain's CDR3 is CAVQGRGFSNQPQHF. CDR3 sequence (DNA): TGTGCCGTTCAAGGAAGGGGATTTAGCAATCAGCCCCAGCATTTT.

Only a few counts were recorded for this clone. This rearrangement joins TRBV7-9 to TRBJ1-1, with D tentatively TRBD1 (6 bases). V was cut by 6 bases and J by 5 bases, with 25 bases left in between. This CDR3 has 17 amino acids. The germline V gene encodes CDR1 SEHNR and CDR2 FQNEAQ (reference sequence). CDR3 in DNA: TGTGCCAGCAGTCGCAAACCACAGGGTCCCTTACGGACTGAAGCTTTCTTT. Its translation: CASSRKPQGPLRTEAFF.

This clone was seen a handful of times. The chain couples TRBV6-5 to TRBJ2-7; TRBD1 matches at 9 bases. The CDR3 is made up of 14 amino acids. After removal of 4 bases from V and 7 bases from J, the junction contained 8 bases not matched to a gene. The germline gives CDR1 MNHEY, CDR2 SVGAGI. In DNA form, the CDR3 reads TGTGCCAGCAGTTTCCTACAGGGGGCGCAGGAGCAGTACTTC. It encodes CASSFLQGAQEQYF.

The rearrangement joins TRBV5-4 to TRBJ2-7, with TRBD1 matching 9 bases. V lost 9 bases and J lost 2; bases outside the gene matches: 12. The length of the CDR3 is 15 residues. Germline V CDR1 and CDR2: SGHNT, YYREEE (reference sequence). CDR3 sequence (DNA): TGTGCCACCAAGATACAGGGGGCGCCGACCTACGAGCAGTACTTC. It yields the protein CATKIQGAPTYEQYF.

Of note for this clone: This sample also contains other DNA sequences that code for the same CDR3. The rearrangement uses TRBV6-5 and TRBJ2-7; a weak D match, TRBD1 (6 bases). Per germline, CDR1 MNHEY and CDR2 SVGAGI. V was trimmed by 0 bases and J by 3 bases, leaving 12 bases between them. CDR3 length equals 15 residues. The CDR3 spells CASSYSSQGFYEQYF. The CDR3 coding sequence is TGTGCCAGCAGTTACTCGAGCCAGGGGTTCTACGAGCAGTACTTC.

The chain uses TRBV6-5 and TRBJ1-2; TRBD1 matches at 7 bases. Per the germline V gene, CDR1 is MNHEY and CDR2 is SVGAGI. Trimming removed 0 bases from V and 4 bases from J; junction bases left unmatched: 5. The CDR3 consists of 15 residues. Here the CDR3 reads CASSYSIAGGYGYTF. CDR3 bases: TGTGCCAGCAGTTACTCGATTGCAGGGGGCTATGGCTACACCTTC.

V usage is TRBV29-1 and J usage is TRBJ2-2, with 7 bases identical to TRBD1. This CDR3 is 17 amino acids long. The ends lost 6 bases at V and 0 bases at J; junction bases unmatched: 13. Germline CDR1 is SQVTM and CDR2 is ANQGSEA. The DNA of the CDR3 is TGCAGCGTCGCCGGGACAGTCCTCACCACGAACACCGGGGAGCTGTTTTTT. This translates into CSVAGTVLTTNTGELFF.

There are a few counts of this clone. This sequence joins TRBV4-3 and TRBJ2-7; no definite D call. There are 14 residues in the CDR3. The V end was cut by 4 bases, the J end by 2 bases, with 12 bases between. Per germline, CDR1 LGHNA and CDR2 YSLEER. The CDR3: CASSLGVSPYEQYF. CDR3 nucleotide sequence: TGCGCCAGCAGCCTCGGAGTCAGTCCCTACGAGCAGTACTTC.

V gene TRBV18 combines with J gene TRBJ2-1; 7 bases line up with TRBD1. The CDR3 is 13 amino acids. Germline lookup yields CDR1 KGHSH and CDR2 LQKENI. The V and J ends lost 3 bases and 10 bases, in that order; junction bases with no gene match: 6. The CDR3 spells CASSPGTEREQFF. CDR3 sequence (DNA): TGTGCCAGCTCACCTGGGACAGAACGCGAGCAGTTCTTC.

The CDR3 region has the DNA TGTGCCAGCAGCTTGGGACAGGGAGTAGGTTACGAGCAGTACTTC. Translated: CASSLGQGVGYEQYF. The rearrangement links TRBV11-2 to TRBJ2-7; 9 bases are shared with TRBD1. Germline V gives CDR1 SGHAT, CDR2 FQNNGV. Trimming cost V 3 bases and J 4 bases; bases outside gene matches: 7. CDR3 length equals 15 residues.

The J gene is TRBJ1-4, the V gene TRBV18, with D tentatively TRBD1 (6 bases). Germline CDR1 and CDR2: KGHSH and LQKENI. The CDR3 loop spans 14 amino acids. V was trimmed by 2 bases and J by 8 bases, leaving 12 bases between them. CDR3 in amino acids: CASSPTRGTEKLFF. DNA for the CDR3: TGTGCCAGCTCACCAACTAGGGGGACCGAAAAACTGTTTTTT.